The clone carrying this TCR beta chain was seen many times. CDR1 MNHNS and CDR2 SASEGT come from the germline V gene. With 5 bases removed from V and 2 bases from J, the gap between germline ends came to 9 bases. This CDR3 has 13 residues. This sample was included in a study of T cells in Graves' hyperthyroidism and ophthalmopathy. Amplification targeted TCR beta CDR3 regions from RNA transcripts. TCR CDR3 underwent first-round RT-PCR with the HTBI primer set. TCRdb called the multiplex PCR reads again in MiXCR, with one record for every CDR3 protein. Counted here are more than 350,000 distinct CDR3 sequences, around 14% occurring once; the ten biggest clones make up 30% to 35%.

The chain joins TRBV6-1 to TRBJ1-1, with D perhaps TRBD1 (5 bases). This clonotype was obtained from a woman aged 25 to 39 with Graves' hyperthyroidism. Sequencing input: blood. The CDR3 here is CASSIQENTEAFF. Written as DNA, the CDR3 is TGTGCCAGCAGTATACAGGAAAACACTGAAGCTTTCTTT.